This TCR beta chain was sequenced during a study of shared clonotypes between healthy human individuals. The genomic DNA of each subset was split evenly across several immunoSEQ plates. Assay: immunoSEQ multiplex PCR; the TCRdb copy retains only in-frame clones and omits some. The profile covers around 510,000 clones, with around three quarters appearing a single time and more than 10% taken by the ten largest. Genomic DNA came from tens of millions of PBMCs in unsorted samples. The germline V gene has CDR1 SEHNR and CDR2 FQNEAQ (reference sequence). V was pared by 2 bases and J by 6 bases, with 6 bases of the junction left unmatched. CDR3 size: 15 residues. Remarks on this clone: Its antigen is not identified.

Study-level results: Represented diversity, genetic and exposure-history alike, was limited by few donors.

The chain has TRBV7-9 and TRBJ2-4, with 8 bases matching TRBD1. This receptor was obtained from a woman aged 40 to 55 in good health. Some clones in this sample may be carry-over from other donors' samples. The specimen was PBMCs. CDR3 in amino acids: CASSLSRGRGNIQYF. The CDR3 bases are TGTGCCAGCAGCTTAAGCAGGGGGCGTGGAAACATTCAGTACTTC.